The clone carrying this T cell receptor (beta chain) has at least ten counts. Its antigen is unidentified. TCRdb reassembled clones from the PCR reads with MiXCR. There are roughly 34,000 clones in the sample; 21% occur only once, and less than 4% lies in the top ten. None of the patients had undergone any treatment ahead of thyroid surgery. The entry originates in a study of metastatic and nonmetastatic thyroid tumors. For the study at large: Patients with malignant and benign thyroid disease provided blood and tumor or nodule tissue, whose repertoires were compared. The study's findings and limits: TCR beta diversity was reportedly significantly higher in malignant thyroid tumors than benign nodules, in blood and tumor.

The germline V and J ends were trimmed by 5 bases and 1 base, with 11 bases remaining between them. Germline V lookup: CDR1 SEHNR, CDR2 FQNEAQ (reference sequence). The CDR3 extends over 14 amino acids. The chain links TRBV7-9 to TRBJ1-1; D is ambiguous. Sequenced: tumor tissue. This TCR came from a male donor with papillary thyroid cancer or a benign thyroid nodule (not recorded which). Some clones in this sample may be carry-over from other donors' samples. The CDR3 here is CASSIRPENTEAFF. The CDR3 nucleotides are TGTGCCAGCAGCATCAGACCGGAGAACACTGAAGCTTTCTTT. The full variable domain, in which reference TRBV7-9 and TRBJ1-1 provide the parts outside the CDR3, is DTGVSQNPRHKITKRGQNVTFRCDPISEHNRLYWYRQTLGQGPEFLTYFQNEAQLEKSRLLSDRFSAERPKGSFSTLEIQRTEQGDSAMYLCASSIRPENTEAFFGQGTRLTVV.